This T cell receptor (beta chain) stems from a study of blood T cells in healthy people across ages. Study-level findings and limits: Diversity was higher, and naive CD4+ cells more numerous, in long-lived donors than in aged donors.

Sample-barcoded 5' priming and a J-beta primer mix drove a second PCR of about 7 to 12 cycles. TCRdb reanalysed the 5' RACE reads using MiXCR and keeps one entry per CDR3 protein. The sample lists fewer than 2,000,000 distinct CDR3 sequences; more than 35% were seen once. This clonotype showed up just a few times. Antigen: not known. The CDR3 consists of 14 residues. V dropped 5 bases and J dropped 1 base, with 12 bases sitting between them. Germline CDR1 reads SGHTA; CDR2 reads FQGNSA. The TCR comes from a human donor in good health. Specimen: blood. The chain employs TRBV7-2 and TRBJ2-7; TRBD2 is a possible D gene (5 bases). The CDR3 loop reads CASSTAGISYEQYF. CDR3 DNA: TGTGCCAGCAGCACGGCGGGTATATCCTACGAGCAGTACTTC.